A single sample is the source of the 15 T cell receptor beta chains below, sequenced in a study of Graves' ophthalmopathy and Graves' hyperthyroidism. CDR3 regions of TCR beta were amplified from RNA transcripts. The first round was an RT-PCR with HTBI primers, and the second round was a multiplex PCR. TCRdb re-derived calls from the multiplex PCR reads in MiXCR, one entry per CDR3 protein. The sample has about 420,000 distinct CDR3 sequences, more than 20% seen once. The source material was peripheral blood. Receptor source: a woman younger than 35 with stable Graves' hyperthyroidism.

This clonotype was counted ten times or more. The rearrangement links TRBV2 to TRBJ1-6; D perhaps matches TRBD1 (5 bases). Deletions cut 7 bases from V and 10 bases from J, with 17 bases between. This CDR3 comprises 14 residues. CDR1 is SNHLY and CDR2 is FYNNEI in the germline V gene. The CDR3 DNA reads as TGTGCCAGCATGGGACTAGCGGGATTCTCACCCCTCCACTTT. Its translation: CASMGLAGFSPLHF.

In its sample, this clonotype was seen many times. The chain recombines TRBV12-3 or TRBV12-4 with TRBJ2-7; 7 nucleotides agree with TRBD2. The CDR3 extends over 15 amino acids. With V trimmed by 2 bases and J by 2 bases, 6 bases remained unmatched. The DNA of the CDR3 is TGTGCCAGCAGTTTACTTACTAGCGCAGCCTACGAGCAGTACTTC. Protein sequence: CASSLLTSAAYEQYF.

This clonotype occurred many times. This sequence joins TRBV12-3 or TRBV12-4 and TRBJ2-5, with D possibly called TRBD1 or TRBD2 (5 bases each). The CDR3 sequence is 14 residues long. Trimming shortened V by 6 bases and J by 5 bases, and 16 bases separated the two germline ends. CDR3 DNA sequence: TGTGCCAGCAGGTCTTCCGGGACCGGGGAGACCCAGTACTTC. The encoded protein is CASRSSGTGETQYF.

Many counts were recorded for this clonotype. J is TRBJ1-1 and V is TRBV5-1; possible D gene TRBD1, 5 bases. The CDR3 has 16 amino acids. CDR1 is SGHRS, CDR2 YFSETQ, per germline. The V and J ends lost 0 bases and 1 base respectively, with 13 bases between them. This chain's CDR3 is CASSLAWQGTNTEAFF. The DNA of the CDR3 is TGCGCCAGCAGCTTGGCCTGGCAAGGGACGAACACTGAAGCTTTCTTT.

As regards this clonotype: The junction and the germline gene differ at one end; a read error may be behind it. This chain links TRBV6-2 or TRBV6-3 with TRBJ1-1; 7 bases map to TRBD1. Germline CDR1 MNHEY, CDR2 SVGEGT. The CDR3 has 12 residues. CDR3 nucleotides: TGTGCCAGCACCCACAGGGGCACTGAAACTTTCTTT. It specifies CASTHRGTETFF.

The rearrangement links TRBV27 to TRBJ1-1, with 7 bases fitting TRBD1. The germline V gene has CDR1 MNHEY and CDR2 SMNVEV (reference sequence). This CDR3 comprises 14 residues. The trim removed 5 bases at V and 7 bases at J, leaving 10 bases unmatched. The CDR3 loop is CASSPRRTGGEAFF. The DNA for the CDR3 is TGTGCCAGCAGTCCAAGAAGGACAGGCGGTGAAGCTTTCTTT.

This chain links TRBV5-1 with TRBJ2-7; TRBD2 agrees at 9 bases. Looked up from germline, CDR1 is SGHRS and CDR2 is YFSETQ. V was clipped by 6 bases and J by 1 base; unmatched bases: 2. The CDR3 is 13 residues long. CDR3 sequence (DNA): TGCGCCAGCACTAGCGGGGATTCCTACGAGCAGTACTTC. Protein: CASTSGDSYEQYF.

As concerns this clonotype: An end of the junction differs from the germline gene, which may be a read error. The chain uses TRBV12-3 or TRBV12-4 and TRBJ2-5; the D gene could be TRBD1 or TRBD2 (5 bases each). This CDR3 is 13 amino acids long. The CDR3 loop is CVSSLLGRETQYF. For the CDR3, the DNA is TGTGTCAGCAGTTTACTGGGACGGGAGACCCAGTACTTC.

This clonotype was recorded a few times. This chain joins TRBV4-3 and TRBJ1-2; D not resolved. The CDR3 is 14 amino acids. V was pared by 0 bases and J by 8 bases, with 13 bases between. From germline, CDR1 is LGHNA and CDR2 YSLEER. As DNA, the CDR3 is TGCGCCAGCAGCCAAGATTTGCAGGACCGGGGCTACACCTTC. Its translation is CASSQDLQDRGYTF.

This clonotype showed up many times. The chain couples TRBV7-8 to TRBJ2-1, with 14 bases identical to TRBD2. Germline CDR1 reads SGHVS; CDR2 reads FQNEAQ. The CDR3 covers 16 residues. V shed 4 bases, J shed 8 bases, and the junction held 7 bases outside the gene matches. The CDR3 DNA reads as TGTGCCAGCAGCTCTTCAAGACTAGCGGGAGGGCATGAGCAGTTCTTC. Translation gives CASSSSRLAGGHEQFF.

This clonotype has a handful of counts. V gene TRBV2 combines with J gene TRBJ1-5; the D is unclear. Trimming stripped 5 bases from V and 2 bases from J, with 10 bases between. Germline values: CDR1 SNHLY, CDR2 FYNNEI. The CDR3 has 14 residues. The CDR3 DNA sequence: TGTGCCAGCAGTTGGACTCCAGGCAATCAGCCCCAGCATTTT. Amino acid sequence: CASSWTPGNQPQHF.

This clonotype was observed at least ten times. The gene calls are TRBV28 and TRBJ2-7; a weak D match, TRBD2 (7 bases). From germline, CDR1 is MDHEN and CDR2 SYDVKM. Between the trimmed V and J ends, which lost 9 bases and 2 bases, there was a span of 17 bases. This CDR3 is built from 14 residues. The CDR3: CARDGGAGPYEQYF. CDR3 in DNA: TGTGCCAGGGATGGGGGGGCAGGGCCCTACGAGCAGTACTTC.

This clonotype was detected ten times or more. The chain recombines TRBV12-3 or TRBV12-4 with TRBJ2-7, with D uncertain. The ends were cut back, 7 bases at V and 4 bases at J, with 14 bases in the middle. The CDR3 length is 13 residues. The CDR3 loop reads CASTIDPPYEQYF. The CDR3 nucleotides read TGTGCCAGCACCATAGATCCCCCTTACGAGCAGTACTTC.

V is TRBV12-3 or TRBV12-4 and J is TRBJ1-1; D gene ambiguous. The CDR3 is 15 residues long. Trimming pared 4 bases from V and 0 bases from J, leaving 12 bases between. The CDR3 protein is CASSWEQIMNTEAFF. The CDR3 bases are TGTGCCAGCAGTTGGGAACAGATCATGAACACTGAAGCTTTCTTT.

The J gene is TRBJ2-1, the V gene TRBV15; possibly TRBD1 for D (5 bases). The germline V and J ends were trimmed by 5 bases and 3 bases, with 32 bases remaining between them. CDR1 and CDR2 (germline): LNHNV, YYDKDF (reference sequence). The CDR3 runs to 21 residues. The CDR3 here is CATSRVSPRRGGRLLYNEQFF. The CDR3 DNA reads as TGTGCCACCAGCCGAGTCTCCCCGCGAAGGGGTGGTAGATTACTCTACAATGAGCAGTTCTTC.